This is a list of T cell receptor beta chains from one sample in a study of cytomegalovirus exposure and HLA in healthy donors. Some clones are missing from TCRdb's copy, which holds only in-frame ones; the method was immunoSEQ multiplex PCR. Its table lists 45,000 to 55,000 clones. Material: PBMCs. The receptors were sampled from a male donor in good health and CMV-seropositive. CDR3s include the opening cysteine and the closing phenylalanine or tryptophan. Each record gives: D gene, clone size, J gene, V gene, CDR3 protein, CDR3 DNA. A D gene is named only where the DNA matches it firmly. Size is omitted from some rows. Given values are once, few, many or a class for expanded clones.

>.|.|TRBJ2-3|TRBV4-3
CASSQDSPGRDTQYF
TGCGCCAGCAGCCAAGATTCCCCGGGTAGGGATACGCAGTATTTT
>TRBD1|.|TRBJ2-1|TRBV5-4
CASRTNRGVARDEQFF
TGTGCCAGCAGAACAAACAGGGGAGTTGCACGGGATGAGCAGTTCTTC
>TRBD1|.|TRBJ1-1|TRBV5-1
CASSPTGTGDTEAFF
TGCGCCAGCAGCCCTACGGGGACAGGGGACACTGAAGCTTTCTTT
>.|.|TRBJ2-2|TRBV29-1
CSVVVQRDTGELFF
TGCAGCGTTGTGGTGCAGAGGGACACCGGGGAGCTGTTTTTT
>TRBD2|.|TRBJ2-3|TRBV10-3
CAISEGEAGGLAGTDTQYF
TGTGCCATCAGTGAGGGAGAGGCGGGTGGCCTAGCGGGCACAGATACGCAGTATTTT
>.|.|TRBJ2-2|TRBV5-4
CASSDGKGPGELFF
TGTGCCAGCAGCGACGGGAAAGGACCCGGGGAGCTGTTTTTT
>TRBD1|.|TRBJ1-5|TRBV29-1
CSANGTGESIF
TGCAGCGCCAACGGGACAGGCGAAAGTATTTTT
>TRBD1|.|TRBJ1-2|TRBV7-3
CASSLQGGQGVEGYTF
TGTGCCAGCAGCCTCCAGGGGGGACAGGGGGTAGAAGGCTACACCTTC
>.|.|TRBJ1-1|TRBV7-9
CASSPGEYAEAFF
TGTGCCAGCAGCCCCGGGGAGTACGCTGAAGCTTTCTTT
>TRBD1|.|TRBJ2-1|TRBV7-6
CASSLDHRGSYNEQFF
TGTGCCAGCAGCTTAGATCACAGGGGTTCCTACAATGAGCAGTTCTTC
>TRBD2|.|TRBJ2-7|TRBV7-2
CASRNRLAGGFKQYF
TGTGCCAGCAGAAACCGACTAGCGGGGGGGTTCAAGCAGTACTTC
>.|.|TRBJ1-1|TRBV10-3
CAISPGGANEAFF
TGTGCCATCAGTCCCGGGGGGGCAAATGAAGCTTTCTTT
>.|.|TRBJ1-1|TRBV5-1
CASSLRGGPYDTEAFF
TGCGCCAGCAGCCTGAGGGGGGGTCCTTATGACACTGAAGCTTTCTTT
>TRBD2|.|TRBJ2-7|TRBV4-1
CASSHPASGSYGQYF
TGCGCCAGCAGCCACCCTGCTAGCGGCTCCTACGGGCAGTACTTC
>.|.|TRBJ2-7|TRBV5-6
CASSYPGDARSPYEQYF
TGTGCCAGCAGCTATCCGGGGGACGCAAGGTCTCCCTACGAGCAGTACTTC
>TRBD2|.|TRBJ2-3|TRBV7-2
CASSFGLAVSTDTQYF
TGTGCCAGCAGCTTCGGACTAGCGGTTTCCACAGATACGCAGTATTTT
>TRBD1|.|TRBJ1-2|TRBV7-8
CASSLAGGQGAFLSNYGYTF
TGTGCCAGCAGCTTAGCCGGGGGACAGGGGGCTTTCCTTTCTAACTATGGCTACACCTTC
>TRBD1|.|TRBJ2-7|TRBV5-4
CASSLSPQGDEQYF
TGTGCCAGCAGCTTATCCCCTCAGGGGGACGAGCAGTACTTC
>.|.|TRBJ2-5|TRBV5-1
CASSKTSPETQYF
TGCGCCAGCAGCAAGACTAGTCCGGAGACCCAGTACTTC
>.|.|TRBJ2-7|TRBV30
CAWILRKSSYEQYF
TGTGCCTGGATTTTGAGGAAGAGCTCCTACGAGCAGTACTTC
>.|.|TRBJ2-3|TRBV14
CASSQLAADTQYF
TGTGCCAGCAGCCAACTAGCTGCAGATACGCAGTATTTT
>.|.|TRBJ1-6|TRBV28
CASSPRGGKGSYNSPLHF
TGTGCCAGCAGTCCACGGGGGGGGAAGGGATCCTATAATTCACCCCTCCACTTT
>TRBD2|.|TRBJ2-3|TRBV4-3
CASSQVGGSTDTQYF
TGCGCCAGCAGCCAAGTCGGGGGGTCCACAGATACGCAGTATTTT
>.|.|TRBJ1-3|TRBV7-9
CASSPGLALLYF
TGTGCCAGCAGCCCGGGACTGGCGCTATTATATTTT
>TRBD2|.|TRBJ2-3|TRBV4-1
CASSQVPGPGLAGTDTQYF
TGCGCCAGCAGCCAAGTCCCCGGACCGGGACTAGCGGGCACAGATACGCAGTATTTT
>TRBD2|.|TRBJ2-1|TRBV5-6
CASSSQRGPYNEQFF
TGTGCCAGCAGCTCCCAGCGGGGGCCCTACAATGAGCAGTTCTTC
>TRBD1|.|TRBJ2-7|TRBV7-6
CASSLRGDRAYEQYF
TGTGCCAGCAGCTTACGGGGGGACAGGGCCTACGAGCAGTACTTC
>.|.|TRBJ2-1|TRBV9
CASSAQGNSYNEQFF
TGTGCCAGCAGCGCCCAGGGGAACTCCTACAATGAGCAGTTCTTC
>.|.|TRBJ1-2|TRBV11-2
CASSLGVRAGVYGYTF
TGTGCCAGCAGCTTAGGTGTCCGGGCCGGGGTCTATGGCTACACCTTC
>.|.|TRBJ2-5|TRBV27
CASSSHTIRGETQYF
TGTGCCAGCAGTTCCCACACTATCCGGGGGGAGACCCAGTACTTC
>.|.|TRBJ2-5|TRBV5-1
CASSPRVAGMETQYF
TGCGCCAGCAGCCCCAGGGTGGCGGGGATGGAGACCCAGTACTTC
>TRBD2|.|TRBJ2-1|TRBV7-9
CASSLGLAGTGEQFF
TGTGCCAGCAGCCTAGGACTAGCGGGGACGGGGGAGCAGTTCTTC
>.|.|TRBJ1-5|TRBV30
CAWSVVGGNQPQHF
TGTGCCTGGAGTGTGGTCGGAGGGAATCAGCCCCAGCATTTT
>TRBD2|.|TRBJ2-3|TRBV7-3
CASSSGLAGGLTDTQYF
TGTGCCAGCAGCTCTGGACTAGCGGGGGGCCTCACAGATACGCAGTATTTT
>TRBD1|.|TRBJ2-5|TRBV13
CASRGQGDQETQYF
TGTGCCAGCAGGGGACAGGGGGACCAAGAGACCCAGTACTTC
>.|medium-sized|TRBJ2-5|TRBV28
CASSRGSQETQYF
TGTGCCAGCAGTCGGGGGTCTCAGGAGACCCAGTACTTC
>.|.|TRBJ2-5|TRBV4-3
CASSQGGGHPDGTQYF
TGCGCCAGCAGCCAAGGAGGGGGACATCCCGACGGGACCCAGTACTTC
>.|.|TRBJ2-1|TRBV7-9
CASSPRINEQFF
TGTGCCAGCAGCCCTCGTATCAATGAGCAGTTCTTC
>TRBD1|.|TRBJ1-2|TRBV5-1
CASSPAYTGGGYTF
TGCGCCAGCAGCCCGGCCTACACAGGGGGTGGCTACACCTTC
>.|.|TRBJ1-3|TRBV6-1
CASSTGFGNTIYF
TGTGCCAGCAGTACAGGGTTCGGAAACACCATATATTTT
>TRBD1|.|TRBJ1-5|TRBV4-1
CASSPGQGGRTGPQHF
TGCGCCAGCAGCCCAGGACAGGGGGGCCGCACAGGGCCCCAGCATTTT
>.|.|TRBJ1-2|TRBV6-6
CASSYEGDYGYTF
TGTGCCAGCAGTTACGAGGGAGACTATGGCTACACCTTC
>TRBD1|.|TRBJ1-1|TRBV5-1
CASSIPRTGDTEAFF
TGCGCCAGCAGCATCCCCCGGACAGGCGACACTGAAGCTTTCTTT
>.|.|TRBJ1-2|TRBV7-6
CASSLSGTNYGYTF
TGTGCCAGCAGCTTATCGGGAACCAACTATGGCTACACCTTC
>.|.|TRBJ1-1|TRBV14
CASTKGGNTEAFF
TGTGCCAGCACCAAAGGGGGGAACACTGAAGCTTTCTTT
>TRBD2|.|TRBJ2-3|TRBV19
CASSRTGGQTDTQYF
TGTGCCAGTAGTAGGACGGGGGGGCAGACAGATACGCAGTATTTT
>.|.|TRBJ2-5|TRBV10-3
CAVQGAETQYF
TGTGCCGTACAGGGAGCCGAGACCCAGTACTTC
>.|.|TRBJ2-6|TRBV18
CASSSTGTGANVLTF
TGTGCCAGCTCATCAACAGGGACCGGGGCCAACGTCCTGACTTTC
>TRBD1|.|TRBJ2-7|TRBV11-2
CASSSQGNEQYF
TGTGCCAGCAGCTCACAGGGGAACGAGCAGTACTTC
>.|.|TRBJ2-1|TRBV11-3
CASSLEESSYNEQFF
TGTGCCAGCAGCTTAGAGGAGAGCTCCTACAATGAGCAGTTCTTC
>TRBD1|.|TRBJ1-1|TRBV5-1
CASSRQGAQGYTEAFF
TGCGCCAGTAGTCGACAGGGGGCGCAGGGGTACACTGAAGCTTTCTTT
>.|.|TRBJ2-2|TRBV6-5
CASSYSSEGELFF
TGTGCCAGCAGTTACTCGAGTGAGGGGGAGCTGTTTTTT